These 32 T cell receptor beta chains share one sample of origin, sequenced in a study of blood T cell repertoires in COVID-19. The assay was immunoSEQ multiplex PCR, and TCRdb's table has in-frame clones only and misses some. Here the sample spans some 14,000 clones, around 78% being singletons. The specimen was peripheral blood. All receptors come from a man aged 70-80 years with acute or convalescent COVID-19.

In regard to this clone: Other DNA variants within this sample encode the same CDR3. This chain uses TRBV29-1 with TRBJ1-2; D unresolved. V lost 2 bases to trimming and J lost 4 bases, with 8 bases between them. This CDR3 spans 12 amino acids. Germline V gives CDR1 SQVTM, CDR2 ANQGSEA. This CDR3 reads CSVERGSYGYTF. In DNA, the CDR3 is TGCAGCGTTGAAAGAGGGAGCTATGGCTACACCTTC.

The CDR3 DNA sequence: TGTGCCAGTTCCTACAGACAGGGCTACACTGAAGCTTTCTTT. It translates to CASSYRQGYTEAFF. The chain combines TRBV19 with TRBJ1-1; 7 nucleotides match TRBD1. Germline CDR1 reads LNHDA; CDR2 reads SQIVND (reference sequence). V dropped 8 bases and J dropped 3; count of bases not matched to a gene: 9. The CDR3 length is 14 residues.

The rearrangement joins TRBV7-9 to TRBJ1-2; 11 bases align to TRBD1. Germline loops: CDR1 SEHNR, CDR2 FQNEAQ (reference sequence). The CDR3 is made up of 18 amino acids. Losses at the gene ends were 6 bases for V and 3 bases for J; bases not matched to a gene: 15. The CDR3 spells CASSSRPGQGVLDYGYTF. The CDR3 DNA sequence: TGTGCCAGCAGTTCGAGACCGGGACAGGGGGTGCTCGACTATGGCTACACCTTC.

The CDR3 sequence is CASSFSFGRANPGYTF. The CDR3 DNA follows: TGTGCCAGCAGCTTCTCGTTCGGCAGGGCGAATCCCGGCTACACCTTC. The chain carries TRBV7-8 and TRBJ1-2; D might be TRBD1 (5 bases). CDR1 and CDR2 from the germline V gene are SGHVS and FQNEAQ. The CDR3 spans 16 residues. Trimming shortened V by 3 bases and J by 8 bases, and 22 bases separated the two germline ends. The whole variable domain, remainder taken from reference TRBV7-8 and TRBJ1-2, is GAGVSQSPRYKVAKRGQDVALRCDPISGHVSLFWYQQALGQGPEFLTYFQNEAQLDKSGLPSDRFFAERPEGSVSTLKIQRTQQEDSAVYLCASSFSFGRANPGYTFGSGTRLTVV.

This sequence joins TRBV24-1 and TRBJ2-7; 9 bases align to TRBD1. J lost 3 bases, V lost 3 bases, and 5 bases had no gene match. The CDR3 loop spans 15 amino acids. The germline V gene encodes CDR1 KGHDR and CDR2 SFDVKD. The CDR3 region has the DNA TGTGCCACCAGTGATACCGGGACAGGGTTCTACGAGCAGTACTTC. Its protein product is CATSDTGTGFYEQYF.

V and J are TRBV7-6 and TRBJ2-2; 7 bases match TRBD1. Germline CDR1 SGHVS, CDR2 FNYEAQ. V lost 1 base and J lost 5; bases outside the gene matches: 4. This CDR3 region has 15 residues. CDR3 protein: CASSLEDRDTGELFF. CDR3 in DNA: TGTGCCAGCAGCTTAGAAGACAGGGATACCGGGGAGCTGTTTTTT. Together with reference TRBV7-6 and TRBJ2-2, the CDR3 gives the full variable domain: GAGVSQSPRYKVTKRGQDVALRCDPISGHVSLYWYRQALGQGPEFLTYFNYEAQQDKSGLPNDRFSAERPEGSISTLTIQRTEQRDSAMYRCASSLEDRDTGELFFGEGSRLTVL.

This sequence joins TRBV5-1 and TRBJ2-7; 8 positions match TRBD1. The CDR3 is 15 residues long. Germline V gives CDR1 SGHRS, CDR2 YFSETQ. The V segment lost 4 bases and the J segment 6 bases; nucleotides outside the gene matches: 12. Here the CDR3 DNA reads TGCGCCAGCAGCATCACTGGACAGGGATTAACCGAGCAGTACTTC. It encodes CASSITGQGLTEQYF.

Only a few counts were recorded for this clone. The genes are TRBV27 and TRBJ2-7, with TRBD2 matching 15 bases. The CDR3 has 15 residues. V shed 6 bases and J 9 bases; nucleotides not matched to a gene: 9. CDR1 is MNHEY, CDR2 SMNVEV, per germline (reference sequence). CDR3 protein: CASSSRTSGRASQYF. As DNA, the CDR3 is TGTGCCAGCAGCTCTCGGACTAGCGGGAGGGCATCGCAGTACTTC.

CDR3 nucleotides: TGTGCCAGCTCACTGGGACAGGGGAACACCGGGGAGCTGTTTTTT. Its translation: CASSLGQGNTGELFF. The chain combines TRBV18 with TRBJ2-2; 9 nucleotides line up with TRBD1. The CDR3 sequence is 15 residues long. The V gene end was trimmed by 4 bases and the J gene end by 1 base; junction bases not matched to a gene: 1. Germline V gene data show CDR1 as KGHSH and CDR2 as LQKENI.

This chain links TRBV9 with TRBJ1-3; D is possibly TRBD1 (5 bases). This CDR3 spans 17 amino acids. Germline V lookup: CDR1 SGDLS, CDR2 YYNGEE. V was shortened by 2 bases and J by 1 base, with 16 bases between the two germline ends. CDR3 sequence reads: CASSVDPGFGSGNTIYF. The DNA for the CDR3 is TGTGCCAGCAGCGTCGACCCAGGGTTTGGGTCTGGAAACACCATATATTTT.

This clone was picked up a small number of times. CDR3 sequence (DNA): TGCAGTGCTAGTCGGCTAGCGGGGGGCAAAGAGACCCAGTACTTC. Translating gives CSASRLAGGKETQYF. The rearrangement uses TRBV20-1 and TRBJ2-5; 11 nucleotides agree with TRBD2. V shed 3 bases, J shed 3 bases, and the junction held 6 bases outside the gene matches. The length of the CDR3 is 15 residues. Germline CDR1 reads DFQATT; CDR2 reads SNEGSKA (reference sequence).

This chain links TRBV5-6 with TRBJ1-1; 7 nucleotides line up with TRBD1. The CDR3 runs 17 residues. The junction had 17 bases not matched to a gene; V was cut back by 4 bases and J by 5 bases. Germline CDR1 is SGHDT and CDR2 is YYEEEE. The CDR3 sequence: CASSIPGWLSRGTEAFF. For the CDR3, the DNA is TGTGCCAGCAGCATCCCCGGTTGGCTCTCCAGGGGGACTGAAGCTTTCTTT.

The J gene is TRBJ2-1, the V gene TRBV6-6, with 10 positions matching TRBD2. This CDR3 is 15 amino acids long. Germline V gene data show CDR1 as MNHNY and CDR2 as SVGAGI (reference sequence). After removal of 4 bases from V and 1 base from J, the junction contained 1 base not matched to a gene. CDR3 protein: CASSSAGGSYNEQFF. The DNA for the CDR3 is TGTGCCAGCAGTTCAGCGGGAGGGTCCTACAATGAGCAGTTCTTC.

This clone was picked up a small number of times. The chain employs TRBV12-3 or TRBV12-4 and TRBJ1-1, with 7 bases fitting TRBD1. After removal of 4 bases from V and 1 base from J, the junction contained 0 bases not matched to a gene. This CDR3 spans 13 amino acids. For the CDR3, the DNA is TGTGCCAGCAGTTGGACAGGGAACACTGAAGCTTTCTTT. It encodes CASSWTGNTEAFF.

The chain is built from TRBV7-8 and TRBJ1-1; weak D call: TRBD1 (6 bases). Germline V gene lookup returns CDR1 SGHVS and CDR2 FQNEAQ. Trimming left V 1 base short and J 4 bases short, with 16 bases between. CDR3 length: 16 amino acids. The CDR3 DNA follows: TGTGCCAGCAGCTTAGTTGGGGGCGTTGGGTTCACTGAAGCTTTCTTT. Translated, it gives CASSLVGGVGFTEAFF. The full variable domain, rest sourced from reference TRBV7-8 and TRBJ1-1, is GAGVSQSPRYKVAKRGQDVALRCDPISGHVSLFWYQQALGQGPEFLTYFQNEAQLDKSGLPSDRFFAERPEGSVSTLKIQRTQQEDSAVYLCASSLVGGVGFTEAFFGQGTRLTVV.

The J gene is TRBJ2-7, the V gene TRBV6-2 or TRBV6-3; perhaps TRBD2 as D (6 bases). CDR3 length: 15 residues. CDR1 and CDR2 from the germline V gene are MNHEY and SVGEGT. V lost 4 bases to trimming and J lost 0 bases, with 13 bases between them. CDR3 in amino acids: CASSWALGGSYEQYF. CDR3 DNA sequence: TGTGCCAGCAGTTGGGCCCTCGGGGGCTCCTACGAGCAGTACTTC.

This chain connects TRBV7-2 to TRBJ1-5; 7 bases map to TRBD1. The CDR3 spans 13 residues. Per the germline V gene, CDR1 is SGHTA and CDR2 is FQGNSA. With 6 bases clipped from V and 4 bases from J, the junction kept 3 bases outside the gene matches. The DNA for the CDR3 is TGTGCCAGCAGTCGGGACAGTAATCAGCCCCAGCATTTT. Translating it yields CASSRDSNQPQHF.

This clone was counted only a few times. The chain couples TRBV5-4 to TRBJ2-7, with a tentative D call TRBD1 (6 bases). This CDR3 has 14 amino acids. Germline CDR1 reads SGHNT; CDR2 reads YYREEE (reference sequence). Trimming cost V 4 bases and J 1 base, with 12 bases left between them. CDR3 DNA: TGTGCCAGCAGCGACCCCAGGGGATCCTACGAGCAGTACTTC. Translated: CASSDPRGSYEQYF.

The chain is built from TRBV5-6 and TRBJ1-2; 9 bases map to TRBD1. This CDR3 contains 15 residues. Germline V gene sequence: CDR1 SGHDT, CDR2 YYEEEE. The ends lost 3 bases at V and 7 bases at J; junction bases unmatched: 10. The CDR3 reads CASSYTGGAGGGYTF. Written as DNA, the CDR3 is TGTGCCAGCAGCTACACAGGGGGCGCTGGGGGTGGCTACACCTTC.

The chain has TRBV9 and TRBJ2-2; possibly TRBD1 for D (5 bases). In germline, CDR1 is SGDLS, CDR2 YYNGEE. V lost 4 bases and J lost 1, with 14 bases in between. The CDR3 runs 16 residues. The CDR3 bases are TGTGCCAGCAGCCTATCTTCAGGGTGGAACACCGGGGAGCTGTTTTTT. Amino acids: CASSLSSGWNTGELFF.

This chain uses TRBV7-9 with TRBJ1-5; tentative D call: TRBD1 (6 bases). CDR3 length: 15 residues. V lost 6 bases, J lost 3 bases, and 15 bases lay in between. Germline values: CDR1 SEHNR, CDR2 FQNEAQ (reference sequence). The CDR3 coding sequence is TGTGCCAGCAGTACCTCACAGGGTGACAATCAGCCCCAGCATTTT. Translation gives CASSTSQGDNQPQHF. Looking up the rest from reference TRBV7-9 and TRBJ1-5 gives the full variable domain: DTGVSQNPRHKITKRGQNVTFRCDPISEHNRLYWYRQTLGQGPEFLTYFQNEAQLEKSRLLSDRFSAERPKGSFSTLEIQRTEQGDSAMYLCASSTSQGDNQPQHFGDGTRLSIL.

This clone was counted a few times. The J gene is TRBJ1-6, the V gene TRBV5-4; the match to TRBD1 covers 8 bases. The CDR3 sequence is 15 residues long. Trimming cost V 3 bases and J 7 bases; bases outside gene matches: 6. Germline V gene data show CDR1 as SGHNT and CDR2 as YYREEE (reference sequence). For the CDR3, the DNA is TGTGCCAGCAGCTCCACAGGGGGAAACAATTCACCCCTCCACTTT. Translated, it gives CASSSTGGNNSPLHF. Together with reference TRBV5-4 and TRBJ1-6, the CDR3 gives the full variable domain: ETGVTQSPTHLIKTRGQQVTLRCSSQSGHNTVSWYQQALGQGPQFIFQYYREEENGRGNFPPRFSGLQFPNYSSELNVNALELDDSALYLCASSSTGGNNSPLHFGNGTRLTVT.

The chain joins TRBV27 to TRBJ1-4, with D tentatively TRBD1 (6 bases). In germline, CDR1 is MNHEY, CDR2 SMNVEV (reference sequence). This CDR3 is 16 amino acids long. V lost 5 bases and J lost 3, with 16 bases in between. Here the CDR3 reads CASSAQGGGPNEKLFF. Here the CDR3 DNA reads TGTGCCAGCAGTGCACAGGGAGGGGGGCCTAATGAAAAACTGTTTTTT.

This clone was observed a handful of times. The genes are TRBV7-2 and TRBJ2-1; no definite D call. The germline CDR1 and CDR2 sequences are SGHTA and FQGNSA. The V end lost 5 bases, the J end lost 5 bases, and 10 bases lay between the germline ends. The CDR3 has 13 amino acids. The CDR3 coding sequence is TGTGCCAGCAGCCCCGCGAGAAACAATGAGCAGTTCTTC. This encodes CASSPARNNEQFF.

The chain joins TRBV5-4 to TRBJ1-1; D remains ambiguous. The V end lost 0 bases, the J end lost 4 bases, and 16 bases lay between the germline ends. Germline CDR1 reads SGHNT; CDR2 reads YYREEE (reference sequence). The CDR3 is 16 residues long. The CDR3 DNA sequence: TGTGCCAGCAGCTTGGGCTCGGGTCGGGTGAGCACTGAAGCTTTCTTT. It specifies CASSLGSGRVSTEAFF.

The chain couples TRBV5-8 to TRBJ1-5; D is unresolved. V lost 2 bases to trimming and J lost 5 bases, with 11 bases between them. This CDR3 region has 14 residues. Germline lookup yields CDR1 SGHTS and CDR2 YDEGEE. This CDR3 is CASSFRGRDQPQHF. The CDR3 nucleotides read TGTGCCAGCAGCTTTAGAGGGCGAGATCAGCCCCAGCATTTT. The variable domain in full, completed from reference TRBV5-8 and TRBJ1-5, reads EAGVTQSPTHLIKTRGQQATLRCSPISGHTSVYWYQQALGLGLQFLLWYDEGEERNRGNFPPRFSGRQFPNYSSELNVNALELEDSALYLCASSFRGRDQPQHFGDGTRLSIL.

The chain carries TRBV4-2 and TRBJ2-1; TRBD2 is a possible D gene (6 bases). This CDR3 spans 15 amino acids. V shed 0 bases and J shed 3 bases, with 9 bases lying between them. Germline loops: CDR1 LGHNA, CDR2 YNFKEQ. CDR3 loop: CASSQDLANYNEQFF. CDR3 in DNA: TGTGCCAGCAGCCAAGACCTAGCGAACTACAATGAGCAGTTCTTC.

The CDR3 is CASSLTTSGRASYNEQFF. The CDR3 bases are TGTGCCAGCAGCTTAACGACTAGCGGGAGGGCCTCCTACAATGAGCAGTTCTTC. V gene TRBV5-5 combines with J gene TRBJ2-1; 14 bases agree with TRBD2. V lost 2 bases and J lost 0; bases outside the gene matches: 4. Germline V gives CDR1 SGHKS, CDR2 YYEKEE (reference sequence). This CDR3 has 18 residues.

This chain joins TRBV6-2 or TRBV6-3 and TRBJ2-1, with D possibly TRBD1 on 6 matching bases. Germline V gene sequence: CDR1 MNHEY, CDR2 SVGEGT. The V end was cut by 3 bases, the J end by 4 bases, with 13 bases between. The CDR3 length is 15 residues. CDR3 loop: CASSYSGVPYNEQFF. CDR3 nucleotide sequence: TGTGCCAGCAGTTATTCAGGGGTACCTTACAATGAGCAGTTCTTC.

V usage is TRBV5-6 and J usage is TRBJ2-3, with D possibly TRBD2 on 5 matching bases. CDR3 length: 15 residues. The V gene's germline CDR1 is SGHDT and CDR2 YYEEEE. V shed 0 bases and J shed 2 bases, with 10 bases lying between them. CDR3 sequence (DNA): TGTGCCAGCAGCTTGGGAGGGTCCTTCACAGATACGCAGTATTTT. Residues: CASSLGGSFTDTQYF.

This clone has only a few counts. This chain joins TRBV5-1 and TRBJ1-1, with D tentatively TRBD1 (6 bases). Between the trimmed V and J ends, which lost 10 bases and 3 bases, there was a span of 19 bases. Germline assignment: CDR1 SGHRS and CDR2 YFSETQ. CDR3 size: 14 residues. The CDR3 reads CASRGAPSDTEAFF. CDR3 DNA: TGCGCCTCACGGGGGGCCCCGTCGGACACTGAAGCTTTCTTT.

The chain employs TRBV7-2 and TRBJ2-1; unclear D gene. This CDR3 is built from 12 residues. V lost 1 base and J 9 bases, leaving 7 bases between the germline ends. Germline assignment: CDR1 SGHTA and CDR2 FQGNSA. In nucleotides, the CDR3 is TGTGCCAGCAGCTTAGGCGCCGGTGAGCAGTTCTTC. The encoded protein is CASSLGAGEQFF.